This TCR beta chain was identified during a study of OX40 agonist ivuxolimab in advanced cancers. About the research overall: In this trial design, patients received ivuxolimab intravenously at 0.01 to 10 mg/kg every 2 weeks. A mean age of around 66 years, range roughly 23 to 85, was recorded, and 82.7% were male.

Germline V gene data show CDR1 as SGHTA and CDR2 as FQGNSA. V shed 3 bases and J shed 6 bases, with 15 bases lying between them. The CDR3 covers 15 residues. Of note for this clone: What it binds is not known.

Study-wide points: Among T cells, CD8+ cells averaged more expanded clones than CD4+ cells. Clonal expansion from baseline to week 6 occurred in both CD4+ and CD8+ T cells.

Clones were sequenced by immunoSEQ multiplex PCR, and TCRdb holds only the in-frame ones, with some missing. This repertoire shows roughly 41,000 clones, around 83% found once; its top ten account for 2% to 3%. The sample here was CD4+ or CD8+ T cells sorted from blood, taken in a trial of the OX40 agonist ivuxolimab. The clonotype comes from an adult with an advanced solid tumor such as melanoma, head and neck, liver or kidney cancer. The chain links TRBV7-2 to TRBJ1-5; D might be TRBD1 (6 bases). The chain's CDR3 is CASSFFQGLGQPQHF. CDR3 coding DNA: TGTGCCAGCAGCTTCTTTCAGGGGTTGGGTCAGCCCCAGCATTTT.